This T cell receptor (beta chain) was sequenced for a study of blood T cell repertoires in COVID-19. Overall study context: Acute and convalescent COVID-19 specimens originated in the United States, Italy and Spain. PBMCs, B-cell-depleted T cells, or T cells provided the cDNA or gDNA that made up the material.

This CDR3 spans 16 amino acids. V shed 7 bases and J 0 bases; nucleotides not matched to a gene: 6. Germline V gives CDR1 MNHNY, CDR2 SVGAGI (reference sequence). Profiling relied on immunoSEQ multiplex PCR, and the TCRdb table lists in-frame clones only, not all of them. The table lists roughly 100,000 clones, 84% of them singletons. This clone occurred once. Sequencing input: peripheral blood. This receptor was obtained from a human donor in a cohort sampled during active COVID-19. The chain couples TRBV6-6 to TRBJ2-6; 7 bases are shared with TRBD1. CDR3 sequence reads: CASNGQDISGANVLTF. The CDR3 bases are TGTGCCAGCAACGGACAGGACATCTCTGGGGCCAACGTCCTGACTTTC.